Each of the 27 T cell receptor beta chains below was sequenced from the same sample in a study of cytomegalovirus exposure and HLA in healthy donors. A multiplex PCR was run with 60 Vbeta primers and 13 Jbeta primers. Sequenced by immunoSEQ multiplex PCR; TCRdb stores in-frame clones only, minus some. The sample lists some 130,000 clones; around four fifths were seen once. The specimen was PBMCs. All receptors come from a male donor in good health and CMV-seronegative.

Regarding this clone: One end of the junction is discordant with germline, which a read error may explain. The J gene is TRBJ1-1, the V gene TRBV28, with D hard to call. The CDR3 sequence is 13 residues long. Per the germline V gene, CDR1 is MDHEN and CDR2 is SYDVKM. The CDR3 bases are TGTGCCGGCAGGCTGAGTTTGAACACTGAAGCTTTCTTT. As protein: CAGRLSLNTEAFF.

This clone was counted only a few times. The chain joins TRBV7-9 to TRBJ2-2; 7 nucleotides match TRBD1. V was pared by 5 bases and J by 17 bases, with 11 bases of the junction left unmatched. Per germline, CDR1 SEHNR and CDR2 FQNEAQ (reference sequence). There are 12 residues in the CDR3. Here the CDR3 reads CASSLEGADSFF. CDR3 coding DNA: TGTGCCAGCAGCCTAGAGGGGGCGGACAGCTTTTTT.

The chain couples TRBV10-2 to TRBJ2-1, with 12 bases fitting TRBD2. The CDR3 has 19 amino acids. Germline trimming cut 3 bases from V and 9 bases from J; bases unmatched to any gene: 18. From germline, CDR1 is WSHSY and CDR2 SAAADI. CDR3 bases: TGCGCCAGCAGTGACATACTAGCGGGGGGCCTCGACTTTTACGGTGAGCAGTTCTTC. It yields the protein CASSDILAGGLDFYGEQFF.

The DNA for the CDR3 is TGTGCCAGCAGTTTGGTTGGGGCAGCCTATGGCTACACCTTC. Translated: CASSLVGAAYGYTF. This rearrangement joins TRBV28 to TRBJ1-2; the D gene is possibly TRBD1 (5 bases). Germline V gene data show CDR1 as MDHEN and CDR2 as SYDVKM. The CDR3 is 14 residues long. V lost 3 bases to trimming and J lost 4 bases, with 12 bases between them.

The chain is built from TRBV5-5 and TRBJ1-1; D is ambiguous. The length of the CDR3 is 12 residues. The germline V and J ends were trimmed by 1 base and 3 bases, with 4 bases remaining between them. The V gene's germline CDR1 is SGHKS and CDR2 YYEKEE (reference sequence). CDR3 bases: TGTGCCAGCAGCTTGACAGACACTGAAGCTTTCTTT. This encodes CASSLTDTEAFF.

The genes are TRBV30 and TRBJ2-1, with 9 bases aligning to TRBD2. Germline V lookup: CDR1 GTSNPN, CDR2 SVGIG (reference sequence). V lost 2 bases, J lost 4 bases, and 6 bases stayed unmatched. This CDR3 is built from 15 residues. In DNA, the CDR3 is TGTGCCTGGAGTCCCCCGGGACTAGCTTACAATGAGCAGTTCTTC. The encoded protein is CAWSPPGLAYNEQFF.

This clone was observed once. V is TRBV7-8 and J is TRBJ1-1; TRBD1 matches 7 bases. The length of the CDR3 is 11 residues. Germline V CDR1 and CDR2: SGHVS, FQNEAQ. V was pared by 4 bases and J by 8 bases, with 1 base of the junction left unmatched. CDR3: CASSSDREAFF. The CDR3 bases are TGTGCCAGCAGCTCGGACAGGGAAGCTTTCTTT.

V usage is TRBV19 and J usage is TRBJ2-6; maybe TRBD1 (5 bases). The V and J ends lost 7 bases and 0 bases respectively, with 16 bases between them. The CDR3 is made up of 17 amino acids. Germline V CDR1 and CDR2: LNHDA, SQIVND (reference sequence). CDR3: CASTLFSDSSGANVLTF. The DNA of the CDR3 is TGTGCCAGTACCCTCTTCTCCGACAGCTCTGGGGCCAACGTCCTGACTTTC. The full variable domain, completed using reference TRBV19 and TRBJ2-6, is DGGITQSPKYLFRKEGQNVTLSCEQNLNHDAMYWYRQDPGQGLRLIYYSQIVNDFQKGDIAEGYSVSREKKESFPLTVTSAQKNPTAFYLCASTLFSDSSGANVLTFGAGSRLTVL.

The chain joins TRBV7-2 to TRBJ1-2; D may be TRBD1 (5 bases). Germline V gene lookup returns CDR1 SGHTA and CDR2 FQGNSA. Trimming cost V 1 base and J 4 bases, with 13 bases left between them. The CDR3 is 15 residues long. Written as DNA, the CDR3 is TGTGCCAGCAGCTTAGTGGGACGGGGGACCTATGGCTACACCTTC. As protein: CASSLVGRGTYGYTF.

Ten or more counts support this clone. The rearrangement joins TRBV5-1 to TRBJ2-5, with 9 bases fitting TRBD2. The J segment lost 3 bases and the V segment lost 0 bases, leaving 3 bases of the junction unmatched. CDR1 and CDR2 (germline): SGHRS, YFSETQ. The CDR3 is 15 residues long. CDR3 sequence reads: CASSLAASGKETQYF. CDR3 sequence (DNA): TGCGCCAGCAGCTTGGCCGCTAGCGGGAAAGAGACCCAGTACTTC.

This clone was picked up a small number of times. The chain is built from TRBV10-2 and TRBJ2-7; D is unclear. Germline-derived CDR1 and CDR2 are WSHSY and SAAADI. This CDR3 has 12 amino acids. Deletions cut 5 bases from V and 4 bases from J, with 9 bases between. The CDR3, as DNA: TGCGCCAGCAGTAGGCCGACTTACGAGCAGTACTTC. This codes for CASSRPTYEQYF.

The chain uses TRBV11-2 and TRBJ1-1, with D hard to call. Trimming cost V 1 base and J 0 bases, with 6 bases left between them. From germline, CDR1 is SGHAT and CDR2 FQNNGV. This CDR3 region has 14 residues. In nucleotides, the CDR3 is TGTGCCAGCAGCTTAGTCCCGTTGAACACTGAAGCTTTCTTT. Translation: CASSLVPLNTEAFF.

As to this clone: Relative to the germline gene, one junction end is altered; a read error may explain this. This chain links TRBV7-9 with TRBJ2-3, with a possible D match to TRBD2 (5 bases). This CDR3 is built from 17 residues. Germline values: CDR1 SEHNR, CDR2 FQNEAQ (reference sequence). For the CDR3, the DNA is TGTTCCAGCAGCTTGGGTACTGAGGGATCAAGCACAGATACGCAGTATTTT. It yields the protein CSSSLGTEGSSTDTQYF.

The V and J genes are TRBV29-1 and TRBJ1-1, with 7 positions matching TRBD1. Germline V lookup: CDR1 SQVTM, CDR2 ANQGSEA. V lost 8 bases and J lost 0; bases outside the gene matches: 6. The CDR3 extends over 13 amino acids. CDR3 in amino acids: CSLKGQLNTEAFF. As DNA, the CDR3 is TGCAGCCTGAAGGGACAGTTGAACACTGAAGCTTTCTTT.

This clone was counted only a few times. The rearrangement joins TRBV18 to TRBJ2-5; D might be TRBD2 (5 bases). CDR3 length: 16 residues. Trimming removed 2 bases at V and 2 bases at J, with 15 bases between. Germline V gives CDR1 KGHSH, CDR2 LQKENI. CDR3: CASSPNERFGQETQYF. For the CDR3, the DNA is TGTGCCAGCTCACCAAACGAGCGGTTCGGGCAAGAGACCCAGTACTTC.

The rearrangement joins TRBV7-8 to TRBJ2-3, with D possibly matching TRBD1 (6 bases). Between the trimmed V and J ends, which lost 0 bases and 6 bases, there was a span of 13 bases. CDR3 length equals 15 residues. The germline V gene encodes CDR1 SGHVS and CDR2 FQNEAQ. The CDR3 reads CASSLANRAGDTQYF. The CDR3 DNA follows: TGTGCCAGCAGCTTAGCTAACAGGGCTGGGGATACGCAGTATTTT.

V usage is TRBV4-3 and J usage is TRBJ2-7; TRBD1 agrees at 9 bases. The CDR3 sequence is 15 residues long. Germline trimming cut 2 bases from V and 3 bases from J; bases unmatched to any gene: 5. CDR1 is LGHNA, CDR2 YSLEER, per germline. The CDR3 region has the DNA TGCGCCAGCAGCCAACAGACAGGGGGAAGCTACGAGCAGTACTTC. It codes for CASSQQTGGSYEQYF.

The rearrangement links TRBV19 to TRBJ2-1; D possibly corresponds to TRBD2 (6 bases). The CDR3 runs to 12 residues. Trimming left V 5 bases short and J 16 bases short, with 18 bases between. Per germline, CDR1 LNHDA and CDR2 SQIVND (reference sequence). The CDR3: CASSRAGTPPFF. As DNA, the CDR3 is TGTGCCAGTAGTCGGGCGGGGACCCCCCCATTCTTC.

The J gene is TRBJ2-7, the V gene TRBV11-2; D ambiguous. The CDR3 has 14 residues. Germline-derived CDR1 and CDR2 are SGHAT and FQNNGV. The V gene lost 1 base and the J gene lost 2 bases, with 9 bases spanning the gap. CDR3 in amino acids: CASSLAQIAYEQYF. The CDR3 DNA follows: TGTGCCAGCAGCTTAGCACAGATAGCCTACGAGCAGTACTTC. Looking up the rest from reference TRBV11-2 and TRBJ2-7 gives the full variable domain: EAGVAQSPRYKIIEKRQSVAFWCNPISGHATLYWYQQILGQGPKLLIQFQNNGVVDDSQLPKDRFSAERLKGVDSTLKIQPAKLEDSAVYLCASSLAQIAYEQYFGPGTRLTVT.

The chain combines TRBV6-6 with TRBJ2-7, with a possible D match to TRBD2 (6 bases). V dropped 6 bases and J dropped 3 bases, with 9 bases sitting between them. The germline V gene encodes CDR1 MNHNY and CDR2 SVGAGI (reference sequence). This CDR3 comprises 12 residues. The CDR3 sequence: CASRNSGYEQYF. DNA for the CDR3: TGTGCCAGCAGAAATAGCGGCTACGAGCAGTACTTC.

The rearrangement links TRBV27 to TRBJ1-1; 8 positions agree with TRBD1. The CDR3 is 15 residues long. V was pared by 4 bases and J by 4 bases, with 8 bases of the junction left unmatched. Germline-derived CDR1 and CDR2 are MNHEY and SMNVEV (reference sequence). The CDR3 nucleotides are TGTGCCAGCAGTTGGGACAGGCCGGGTGGCACTGAAGCTTTCTTT. Translated: CASSWDRPGGTEAFF.

The CDR3 spells CARSPWDMYNQPQHF. The DNA for the CDR3 is TGTGCCAGAAGCCCCTGGGACATGTATAATCAGCCCCAGCATTTT. The chain links TRBV5-3 to TRBJ1-5, with D tentatively TRBD1 (6 bases). TRBV5-3 counts as an open reading frame of uncertain function. V lost 4 bases to trimming and J lost 4 bases, with 15 bases between them. The CDR3 has 15 amino acids.

This clone was seen a few times. The rearrangement uses TRBV19 and TRBJ2-2, with unresolved D. The CDR3 is made up of 17 amino acids. Germline CDR1 LNHDA, CDR2 SQIVND (reference sequence). V was pared by 8 bases and J by 0 bases, with 19 bases between. The CDR3 DNA reads as TGTGCCAGTCGTCCCCGCCTGCCTGGAGCGAACACCGGGGAGCTGTTTTTT. Protein product: CASRPRLPGANTGELFF.

A few counts support this clone. DNA of the CDR3: TGCGCCAGCAGAATTAGGGTCGGGACAGGGGGTTTCGAAGGGTACTTC. It yields the protein CASRIRVGTGGFEGYF. The chain employs TRBV23-1 and TRBJ2-7; TRBD1 matches at 11 bases. TRBV23-1 counts as an open reading frame of uncertain function. The ends lost 6 bases at V and 12 bases at J; junction bases unmatched: 19. There are 16 residues in the CDR3.

The rearrangement links TRBV13 to TRBJ1-3, with no clear D. The CDR3 totals 15 residues. The V end was cut by 4 bases, the J end by 4 bases, with 14 bases between. Germline V gene lookup returns CDR1 PRHDT and CDR2 FYEKMQ (reference sequence). CDR3 sequence: CASSSSGPWGNTIYF. The CDR3 bases are TGTGCCAGCAGCTCCAGCGGCCCTTGGGGAAACACCATATATTTT.

The genes are TRBV6-1 and TRBJ2-3, with D unresolved. From germline, CDR1 is MNHNS and CDR2 SASEGT. This CDR3 has 13 amino acids. V lost 0 bases, J lost 4 bases, and 5 bases lay in between. The CDR3 region has the DNA TGTGCCAGCAGTGAAGCCCCCTCAGATACGCAGTATTTT. Translated, it gives CASSEAPSDTQYF.

The chain links TRBV27 to TRBJ1-2; D is ambiguous. V lost 5 bases and J 3 bases, leaving 13 bases between the germline ends. The CDR3 sequence is 14 residues long. Germline V gives CDR1 MNHEY, CDR2 SMNVEV (reference sequence). The CDR3 loop reads CASSPRSPYYGYTF. The CDR3 region has the DNA TGTGCCAGCAGTCCCCGGAGCCCCTACTATGGCTACACCTTC.